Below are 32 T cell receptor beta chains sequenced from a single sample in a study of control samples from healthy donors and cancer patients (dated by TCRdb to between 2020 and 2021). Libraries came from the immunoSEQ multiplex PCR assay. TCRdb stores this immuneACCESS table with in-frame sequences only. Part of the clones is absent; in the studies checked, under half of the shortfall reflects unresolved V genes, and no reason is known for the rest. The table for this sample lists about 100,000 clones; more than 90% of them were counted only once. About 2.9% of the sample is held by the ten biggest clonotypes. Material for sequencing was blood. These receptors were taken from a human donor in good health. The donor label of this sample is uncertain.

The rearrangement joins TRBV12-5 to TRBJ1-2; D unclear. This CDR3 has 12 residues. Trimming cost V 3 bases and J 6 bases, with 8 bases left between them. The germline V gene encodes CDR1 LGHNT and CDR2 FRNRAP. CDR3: CASGFHGNGYTF. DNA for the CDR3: TGTGCTAGTGGTTTCCACGGCAATGGCTACACCTTC. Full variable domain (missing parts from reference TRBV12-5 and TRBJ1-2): DARVTQTPRHKVTEMGQEVTMRCQPILGHNTVFWYRQTMMQGLELLAYFRNRAPLDDSGMPKDRFSAEMPDATLATLKIQPSEPRDSAVYFCASGFHGNGYTFGSGTRLTVV.

This CDR3 reads CASSQTLGTFQFF. DNA for the CDR3: TGTGCCAGCAGCCAAACTCTAGGGACTTTCCAGTTCTTC. This rearrangement joins TRBV14 to TRBJ2-1; D is perhaps TRBD2 (6 bases). V dropped 2 bases and J dropped 13 bases, with 15 bases sitting between them. Germline CDR1 SGHDN, CDR2 FVKESK. The CDR3 contains 13 residues.

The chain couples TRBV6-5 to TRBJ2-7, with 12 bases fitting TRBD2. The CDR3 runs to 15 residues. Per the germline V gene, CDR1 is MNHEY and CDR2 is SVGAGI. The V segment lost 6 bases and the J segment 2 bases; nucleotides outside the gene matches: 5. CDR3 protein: CASSLTSGGPYEQYF. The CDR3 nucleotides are TGTGCCAGCAGCCTGACTAGCGGGGGACCCTACGAGCAGTACTTC.

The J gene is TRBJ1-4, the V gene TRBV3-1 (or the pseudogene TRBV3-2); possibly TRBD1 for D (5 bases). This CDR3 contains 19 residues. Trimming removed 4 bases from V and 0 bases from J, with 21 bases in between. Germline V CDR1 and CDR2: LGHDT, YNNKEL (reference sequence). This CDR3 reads CASSLQDRRQNSTNEKLFF. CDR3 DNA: TGTGCCAGCAGCCTACAAGACAGACGGCAAAATTCAACTAATGAAAAACTGTTTTTT.

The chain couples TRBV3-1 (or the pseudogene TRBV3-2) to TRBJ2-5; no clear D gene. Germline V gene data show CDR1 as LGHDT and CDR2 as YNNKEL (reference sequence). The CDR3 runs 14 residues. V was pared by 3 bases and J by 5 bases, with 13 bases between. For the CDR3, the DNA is TGTGCCAGCAGCCAGAATCCTAGTTCTGAGACCCAGTACTTC. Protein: CASSQNPSSETQYF.

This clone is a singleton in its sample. CDR3 region: CASSRRQGRSGTEAFF. CDR3 DNA sequence: TGTGCCAGCAGCCGCCGACAGGGTAGGTCTGGGACTGAAGCTTTCTTT. This sequence joins TRBV3-1 (or the pseudogene TRBV3-2) and TRBJ1-1; TRBD1 aligns across 7 bases. V trimming: 4 bases; J trimming: 5 bases; junction bases outside the gene matches: 13. CDR1 is LGHDT, CDR2 YNNKEL, per germline (reference sequence). CDR3 size: 16 residues.

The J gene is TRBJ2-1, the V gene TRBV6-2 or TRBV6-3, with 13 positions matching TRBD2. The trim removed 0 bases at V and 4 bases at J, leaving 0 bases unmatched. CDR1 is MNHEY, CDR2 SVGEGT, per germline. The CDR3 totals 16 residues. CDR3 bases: TGTGCCAGCAGTTACTCGACTAGCGGGGGGTACAATGAGCAGTTCTTC. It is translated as CASSYSTSGGYNEQFF.

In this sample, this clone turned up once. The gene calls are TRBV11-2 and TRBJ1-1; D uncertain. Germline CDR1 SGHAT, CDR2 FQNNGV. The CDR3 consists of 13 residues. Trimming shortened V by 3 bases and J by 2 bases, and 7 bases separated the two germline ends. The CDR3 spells CASSFLSNTEAFF. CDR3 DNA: TGTGCCAGCAGCTTCCTTTCTAACACTGAAGCTTTCTTT.

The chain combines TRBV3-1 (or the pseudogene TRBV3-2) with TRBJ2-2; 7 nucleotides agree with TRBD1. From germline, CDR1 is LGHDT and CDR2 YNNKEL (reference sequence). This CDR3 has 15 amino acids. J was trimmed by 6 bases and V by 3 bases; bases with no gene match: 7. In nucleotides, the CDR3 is TGTGCCAGCAGCCACAGGACAGGCCTTTCCGGGGAGCTGTTTTTT. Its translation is CASSHRTGLSGELFF.

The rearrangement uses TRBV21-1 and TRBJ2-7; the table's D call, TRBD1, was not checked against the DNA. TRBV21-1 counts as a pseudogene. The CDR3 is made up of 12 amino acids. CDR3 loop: CASSVDRAEQYF. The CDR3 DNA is TGTGCCAGCAGCGTAGACAGGGCCGAGCAGTACTTC.

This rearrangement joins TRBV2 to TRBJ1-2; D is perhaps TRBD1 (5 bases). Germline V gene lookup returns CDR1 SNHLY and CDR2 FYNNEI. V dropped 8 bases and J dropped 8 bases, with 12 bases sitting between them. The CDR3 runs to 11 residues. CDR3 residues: CASGRAPGYTF. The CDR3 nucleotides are TGTGCCAGCGGCAGGGCTCCAGGCTACACCTTC. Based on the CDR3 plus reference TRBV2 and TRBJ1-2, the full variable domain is EPEVTQTPSHQVTQMGQEVILRCVPISNHLYFYWYRQILGQKVEFLVSFYNNEISEKSEIFDDQFSVERPDGSNFTLKIRSTKLEDSAMYFCASGRAPGYTFGSGTRLTVV.

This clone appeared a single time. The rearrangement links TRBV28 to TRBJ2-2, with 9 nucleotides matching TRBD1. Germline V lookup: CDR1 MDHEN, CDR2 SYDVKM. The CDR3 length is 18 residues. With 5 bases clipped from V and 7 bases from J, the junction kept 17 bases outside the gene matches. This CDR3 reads CASSGSSMGQGGIGELFF. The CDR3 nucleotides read TGTGCCAGCAGTGGTTCGTCCATGGGACAGGGAGGGATCGGGGAGCTGTTTTTT. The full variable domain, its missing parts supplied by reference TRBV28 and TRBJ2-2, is DVKVTQSSRYLVKRTGEKVFLECVQDMDHENMFWYRQDPGLGLRLIYFSYDVKMKEKGDIPEGYSVSREKKERFSLILESASTNQTSMYLCASSGSSMGQGGIGELFFGEGSRLTVL.

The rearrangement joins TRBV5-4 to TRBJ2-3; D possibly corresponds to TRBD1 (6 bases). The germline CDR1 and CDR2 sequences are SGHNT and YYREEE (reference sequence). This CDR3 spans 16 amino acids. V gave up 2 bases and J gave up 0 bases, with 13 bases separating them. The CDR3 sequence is CASSFGQHSSTDTQYF. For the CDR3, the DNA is TGTGCCAGCAGCTTTGGACAGCACTCTAGCACAGATACGCAGTATTTT.

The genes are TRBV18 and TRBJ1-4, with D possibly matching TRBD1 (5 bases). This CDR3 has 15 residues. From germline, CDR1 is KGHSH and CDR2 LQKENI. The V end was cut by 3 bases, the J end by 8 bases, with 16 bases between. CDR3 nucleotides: TGTGCCAGCTCACCTGGGTCGCCCGGACAAGAAAAACTGTTTTTT. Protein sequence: CASSPGSPGQEKLFF.

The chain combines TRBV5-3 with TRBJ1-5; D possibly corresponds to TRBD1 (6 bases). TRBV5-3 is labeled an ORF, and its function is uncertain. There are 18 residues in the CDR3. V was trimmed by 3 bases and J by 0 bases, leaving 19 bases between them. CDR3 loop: CARSSEDSLNYSNQPQHF. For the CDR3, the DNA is TGTGCCAGAAGCTCCGAGGACAGCCTTAATTATAGCAATCAGCCCCAGCATTTT.

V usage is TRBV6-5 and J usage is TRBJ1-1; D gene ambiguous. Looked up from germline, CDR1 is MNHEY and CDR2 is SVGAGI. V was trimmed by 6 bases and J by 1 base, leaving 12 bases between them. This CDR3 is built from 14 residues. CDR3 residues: CASSRGPRNTEAFF. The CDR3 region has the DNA TGTGCCAGCAGCCGCGGACCTCGGAACACTGAAGCTTTCTTT.

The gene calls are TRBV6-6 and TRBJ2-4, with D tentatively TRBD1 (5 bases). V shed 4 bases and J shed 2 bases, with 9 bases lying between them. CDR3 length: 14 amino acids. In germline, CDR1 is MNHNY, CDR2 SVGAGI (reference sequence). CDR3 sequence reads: CASSSQESKNIQYF. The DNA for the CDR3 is TGTGCCAGCAGTTCACAGGAATCCAAAAACATTCAGTACTTC.

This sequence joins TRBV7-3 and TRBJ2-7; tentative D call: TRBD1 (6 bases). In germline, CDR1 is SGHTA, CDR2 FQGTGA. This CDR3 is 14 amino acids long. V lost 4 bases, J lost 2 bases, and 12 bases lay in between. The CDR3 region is CASSSEGETYEQYV. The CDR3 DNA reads TGTGCCAGCAGCTCAGAGGGGGAGACCTACGAGCAGTACGTC.

CDR3 in DNA: TGCGCCAGCAGTGCTCGGGACACCGGGGAGCTGTTTTTT. This sequence encodes CASSARDTGELFF. The V gene is TRBV10-1, the J gene TRBJ2-2; D is unresolved. Germline CDR1 is WNHNN and CDR2 is SYGVQD (reference sequence). The CDR3 is 13 amino acids. Trimming took off 4 bases at V and 3 bases at J, with 6 bases between the two ends.

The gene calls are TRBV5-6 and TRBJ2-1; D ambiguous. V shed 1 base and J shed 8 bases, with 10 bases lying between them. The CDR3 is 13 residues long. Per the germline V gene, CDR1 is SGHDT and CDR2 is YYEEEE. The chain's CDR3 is CASSLPHEDEQFF. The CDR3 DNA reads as TGTGCCAGCAGCTTGCCCCATGAGGATGAGCAGTTCTTC.

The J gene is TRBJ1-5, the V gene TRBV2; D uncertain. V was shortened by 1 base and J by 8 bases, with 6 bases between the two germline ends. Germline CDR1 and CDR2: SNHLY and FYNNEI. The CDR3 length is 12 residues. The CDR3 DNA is TGTGCCAGCAGTGAAGAACTGGAGCCCCAGCATTTT. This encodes CASSEELEPQHF.

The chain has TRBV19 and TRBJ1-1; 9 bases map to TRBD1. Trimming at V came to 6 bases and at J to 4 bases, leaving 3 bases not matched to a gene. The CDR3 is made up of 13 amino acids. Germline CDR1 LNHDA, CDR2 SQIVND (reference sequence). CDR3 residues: CASRMTGGTEAFF. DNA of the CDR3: TGTGCCAGTAGGATGACAGGGGGCACTGAAGCTTTCTTT.

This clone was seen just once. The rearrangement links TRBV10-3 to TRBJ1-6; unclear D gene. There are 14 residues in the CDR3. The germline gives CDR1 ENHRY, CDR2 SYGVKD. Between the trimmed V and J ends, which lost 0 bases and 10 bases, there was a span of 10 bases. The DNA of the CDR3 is TGTGCCATCAGTGAGTCTAGAGATGGCTCACCCCTCCACTTT. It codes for CAISESRDGSPLHF.

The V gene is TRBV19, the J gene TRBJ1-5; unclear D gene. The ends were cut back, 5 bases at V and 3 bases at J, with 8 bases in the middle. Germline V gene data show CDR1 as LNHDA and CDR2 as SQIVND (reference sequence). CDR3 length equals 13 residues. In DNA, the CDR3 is TGTGCCAGTAGTTTGAGGGACAATCAGCCCCAGCATTTT. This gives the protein CASSLRDNQPQHF.

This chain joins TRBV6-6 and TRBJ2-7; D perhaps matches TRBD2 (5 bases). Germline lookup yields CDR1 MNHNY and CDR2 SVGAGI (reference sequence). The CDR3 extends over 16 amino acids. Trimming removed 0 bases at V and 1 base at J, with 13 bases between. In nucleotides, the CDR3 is TGTGCCAGCAGTTACTCGCGGAGGTCTAATTCCTACGAGCAGTACTTC. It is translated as CASSYSRRSNSYEQYF.

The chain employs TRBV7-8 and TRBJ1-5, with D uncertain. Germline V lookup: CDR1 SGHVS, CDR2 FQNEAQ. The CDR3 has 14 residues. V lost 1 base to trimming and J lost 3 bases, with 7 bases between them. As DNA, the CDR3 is TGTGCCAGCAGCTTAGGCCAGATCAATCAGCCCCAGCATTTT. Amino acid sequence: CASSLGQINQPQHF. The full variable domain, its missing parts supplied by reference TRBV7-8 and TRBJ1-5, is GAGVSQSPRYKVAKRGQDVALRCDPISGHVSLFWYQQALGQGPEFLTYFQNEAQLDKSGLPSDRFFAERPEGSVSTLKIQRTQQEDSAVYLCASSLGQINQPQHFGDGTRLSIL.

The CDR3 protein is CASSTKTGPNYGYTF. The CDR3 region has the DNA TGTGCCAGCAGCACCAAGACAGGACCCAACTATGGCTACACCTTC. The rearrangement links TRBV9 to TRBJ1-2; D might be TRBD1 (6 bases). V was cut by 4 bases and J by 2 bases, with 15 bases left in between. This CDR3 is 15 amino acids long. CDR1 is SGDLS and CDR2 is YYNGEE in the germline V gene. The full variable domain, rest sourced from reference TRBV9 and TRBJ1-2, is DSGVTQTPKHLITATGQRVTLRCSPRSGDLSVYWYQQSLDQGLQFLIQYYNGEERAKGNILERFSAQQFPDLHSELNLSSLELGDSALYFCASSTKTGPNYGYTFGSGTRLTVV.

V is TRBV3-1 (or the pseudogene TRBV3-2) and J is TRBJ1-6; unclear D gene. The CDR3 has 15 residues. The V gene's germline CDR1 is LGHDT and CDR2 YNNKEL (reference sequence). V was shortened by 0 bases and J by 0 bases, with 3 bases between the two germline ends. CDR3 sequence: CASSQDSSYNSPLHF. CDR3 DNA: TGTGCCAGCAGCCAAGACAGCTCCTATAATTCACCCCTCCACTTT.

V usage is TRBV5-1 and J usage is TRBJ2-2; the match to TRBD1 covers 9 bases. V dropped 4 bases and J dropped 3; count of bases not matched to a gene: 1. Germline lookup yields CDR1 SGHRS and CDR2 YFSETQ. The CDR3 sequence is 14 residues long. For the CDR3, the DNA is TGCGCCAGCAGCAGACAGGGGGACACCGGGGAGCTGTTTTTT. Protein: CASSRQGDTGELFF. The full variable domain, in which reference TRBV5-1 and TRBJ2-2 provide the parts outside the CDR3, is KAGVTQTPRYLIKTRGQQVTLSCSPISGHRSVSWYQQTPGQGLQFLFEYFSETQRNKGNFPGRFSGRQFSNSRSEMNVSTLELGDSALYLCASSRQGDTGELFFGEGSRLTVL.

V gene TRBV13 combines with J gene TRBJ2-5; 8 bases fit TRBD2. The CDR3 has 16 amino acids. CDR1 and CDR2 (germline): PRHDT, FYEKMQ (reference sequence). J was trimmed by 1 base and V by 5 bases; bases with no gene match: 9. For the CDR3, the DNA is TGTGCCAGCAGCCCAGGGGTAGCGGGGAGCCAAGAGACCCAGTACTTC. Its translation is CASSPGVAGSQETQYF. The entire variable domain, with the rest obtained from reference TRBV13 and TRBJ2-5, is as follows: AAGVIQSPRHLIKEKRETATLKCYPIPRHDTVYWYQQGPGQDPQFLISFYEKMQSDKGSIPDRFSAQQFSDYHSELNMSSLELGDSALYFCASSPGVAGSQETQYFGPGTRLLVL.

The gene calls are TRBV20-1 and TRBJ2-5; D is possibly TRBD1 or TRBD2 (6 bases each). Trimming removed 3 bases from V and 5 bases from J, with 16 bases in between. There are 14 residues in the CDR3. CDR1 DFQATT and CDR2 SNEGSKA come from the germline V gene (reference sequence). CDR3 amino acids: CSASAQGGLETQYF. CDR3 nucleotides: TGCAGTGCTAGTGCTCAAGGGGGACTGGAGACCCAGTACTTC.

CDR3 sequence (DNA): TGTGCCAGCAGTGACTCTGCGGGAGAGACCCAGTACTTC. The encoded protein is CASSDSAGETQYF. The genes are TRBV6-4 and TRBJ2-5; possible D gene TRBD2, 5 bases. CDR1 and CDR2 from the germline V gene are MRHNA and SNTAGT. Trimming cost V 0 bases and J 4 bases, with 6 bases left between them. CDR3 length equals 13 residues.